The present entry profiles one T cell receptor beta chain with its context. Other DNA sequences from this sample encode an identical CDR3 as well. This sample was included in a study of blood T cell repertoires in COVID-19. CDR1 and CDR2 (germline): MNHEY, SVGAGI. This CDR3 spans 13 amino acids. The V and J ends lost 4 bases and 7 bases, in that order; junction bases with no gene match: 2. Assay used: immunoSEQ multiplex PCR; TCRdb lists only in-frame clones, some missing. The sample has about 200,000 clones, around 88% seen once. Sequences were obtained from peripheral blood. The chain has TRBV6-5 and TRBJ1-2; the match to TRBD1 covers 11 bases. This TCR came from a man between 18 and 35 years old with active or convalescent COVID-19. The DNA for the CDR3 is TGTGCCAGCAGTTCCGGGACAGGGGGTGGCTACACCTTC. This codes for CASSSGTGGGYTF.